A selection of T cell receptor beta chains follows, all from one sample in a study of cytomegalovirus exposure and HLA in healthy donors. Generated by immunoSEQ multiplex PCR, the TCRdb table keeps only in-frame clones and is missing some. The table records approximately 230,000 clones, about 90% of them present only once. Sequencing was performed on PBMCs. These receptors came from a man younger than 35 in good health and CMV-seropositive. Each CDR3 is given without its conserved first and last residue.

TRBV7-9	TRBJ2-2	ASSLGGTRNTGELF
TRBV6-5	TRBJ1-5	ASSQGGGGGQPQH
TRBV9	TRBJ2-5	ASSGGVGRETQY
TRBV7-3	TRBJ2-3	ASSGTQSDTQY
TRBV19	TRBJ1-1	ASSMRNTEAF
TRBV4-2	TRBJ1-1	ASSQDWETAGMNTEAF
TRBV4-1	TRBJ1-1	ASSQRTGHTEAF
TRBV7-2	TRBJ2-7	ASSLAGGRLYEQY
TRBV7-9	TRBJ2-1	ASSLTQRYISYNEQF
TRBV4-1	TRBJ2-7	ASSPGLAGENEQY
TRBV6-1	TRBJ1-1	ASSESGHTEAF
TRBV27	TRBJ1-1	ASSSYSDESTEAF
TRBV5-1	TRBJ1-1	ASSLEGLNTEAF
TRBV18	TRBJ1-1	ASSPLWTGGFATEAF
TRBV27	TRBJ2-3	ASSLVLAGGADTQY
TRBV4-3	TRBJ2-3	ASSNSGDSDTQY
TRBV9	TRBJ1-3	ASRNYRGRRGANSGNTIY
TRBV5-1	TRBJ2-3	ASSLGGARTDTQY
TRBV27	TRBJ1-2	ASSHNMFGYT
TRBV29-1	TRBJ2-3	SARTGYTDTQY
TRBV7-9	TRBJ1-4	ASSAFRGTTTEKLF
TRBV14	TRBJ1-1	ASSLLTEKRTEAF
TRBV4-1	TRBJ2-5	ASSRFTSGSAQETQY
TRBV28	TRBJ1-2	ASSTGLLYGYT
TRBV6-5	TRBJ2-1	ASSPDPLSYNEQF
TRBV18	TRBJ1-2	ASSPNRRGNDHYGYT
TRBV6-6	TRBJ1-1	ASRDGNTEAF
TRBV23-1	TRBJ1-5	ASSQSNGQPDQPQH